This TCR beta chain is from a study of blood T cell repertoires in COVID-19. Produced via immunoSEQ multiplex PCR; TCRdb's table is partial and in-frame only. The data show fewer than 80,000 clones, approximately 92% seen once. V was pared by 3 bases and J by 6 bases, with 9 bases between. Looked up from germline, CDR1 is SGHTA and CDR2 is FQGNSA. The CDR3 totals 13 residues. V usage is TRBV7-2 and J usage is TRBJ2-1; D may be TRBD2 (5 bases). This TCR was sampled from a human donor in a cohort sampled during active COVID-19. What was sequenced was peripheral blood. CDR3 in amino acids: CASSFEGGNEQFF. In DNA, the CDR3 is TGTGCCAGCAGCTTTGAGGGCGGCAATGAGCAGTTCTTC.